A single sample is the source of the 19 T cell receptor beta chains below, sequenced in a study of control samples from healthy donors and cancer patients. The protocol was immunoSEQ multiplex PCR, while the TCRdb copy is restricted to in-frame clones and leaves out a portion. The sample lists 190,000 or so clones, over 80% occurring once. The source material was blood. All receptors come from a man between 18 and 35 years old in good health.

DNA for the CDR3: TGTGCCAGCAGCTTCATTCCCGGGGAGCTGTTTTTT. It specifies CASSFIPGELFF. V usage is TRBV7-9 and J usage is TRBJ2-2; D unclear. The CDR3 loop spans 12 amino acids. Germline CDR1 reads SEHNR; CDR2 reads FQNEAQ (reference sequence). V lost 3 bases, J lost 6 bases, and 5 bases lay in between.

The chain couples TRBV6-6 to TRBJ2-7; D possibly corresponds to TRBD2 (6 bases). This CDR3 region has 13 residues. In germline, CDR1 is MNHNY, CDR2 SVGAGI (reference sequence). V was cut by 4 bases and J by 1 base, with 8 bases left in between. The CDR3 DNA sequence: TGTGCCAGCAGTTTCGGGGGTTCCTACGAGCAGTACTTC. Protein product: CASSFGGSYEQYF.

The chain employs TRBV11-2 and TRBJ1-1; 7 positions agree with TRBD1. CDR3 length: 16 amino acids. Trimming cost V 2 bases and J 4 bases; bases outside gene matches: 10. Per germline, CDR1 SGHAT and CDR2 FQNNGV. The CDR3 coding sequence is TGTGCCAGCAGCTTATACGCAGGGGGACGGGGCACTGAAGCTTTCTTT. Translated, it gives CASSLYAGGRGTEAFF.

The chain links TRBV12-5 to TRBJ2-1, with D tentatively TRBD1 or TRBD2 (5 bases each). The CDR3 has 13 residues. From germline, CDR1 is LGHNT and CDR2 FRNRAP. Trimming took 0 bases from V and 7 from J, leaving 7 bases between them. CDR3 nucleotides: TGTGCTAGTGGTTTGGTAGAGGGGAATGAGCAGTTCTTC. Protein product: CASGLVEGNEQFF.

This chain joins TRBV11-2 and TRBJ2-5; maybe TRBD2 (6 bases). The CDR3 has 12 residues. In germline, CDR1 is SGHAT, CDR2 FQNNGV. The V and J ends lost 6 bases and 1 base respectively, with 6 bases between them. The CDR3 coding sequence is TGTGCCAGCAGGCGGGGCCAAGAGACCCAGTACTTC. The encoded protein is CASRRGQETQYF.

The chain carries TRBV30 and TRBJ2-3; D gene uncertain. This CDR3 is built from 13 residues. Trimming pared 4 bases from V and 5 bases from J, leaving 13 bases between. Germline V gene data show CDR1 as GTSNPN and CDR2 as SVGIG (reference sequence). The DNA for the CDR3 is TGTGCCTGGAAGGTGGGGTCAATAGATACGCAGTATTTT. It encodes CAWKVGSIDTQYF.

This clone came up once. The rearrangement links TRBV4-2 to TRBJ2-7; 7 bases fit TRBD1. The CDR3 consists of 14 residues. With V trimmed by 1 base and J by 3 bases, 3 bases remained unmatched. The germline gives CDR1 LGHNA, CDR2 YNFKEQ. The CDR3 reads CASSQGDSSYEQYF. CDR3 DNA sequence: TGTGCCAGCAGCCAAGGGGACAGTAGCTACGAGCAGTACTTC.

The J gene is TRBJ1-4, the V gene TRBV4-2; D ambiguous. Germline CDR1 and CDR2: LGHNA and YNFKEQ. Trimming pared 0 bases from V and 8 bases from J, leaving 13 bases between. The CDR3 is 15 residues long. The CDR3 DNA is TGTGCCAGCAGCCAAGAAGGAATGGCGCCCGAAAAACTGTTTTTT. It specifies CASSQEGMAPEKLFF.

The rearrangement uses TRBV7-3 and TRBJ2-1; D not resolved. Germline V CDR1 and CDR2: SGHTA, FQGTGA. The CDR3 loop spans 16 amino acids. Trimming removed 5 bases from V and 0 bases from J, with 14 bases in between. The CDR3 protein is CASSPIGARSYNEQFF. CDR3 DNA sequence: TGTGCCAGCAGCCCCATAGGAGCCCGCTCCTACAATGAGCAGTTCTTC.

Regarding this clone: A junction boundary mismatches the germline segment, possibly from a read error. The J gene is TRBJ2-3, the V gene TRBV18; 15 nucleotides align to TRBD2. This CDR3 has 18 amino acids. CDR1 is KGHSH and CDR2 is LQKENI in the germline V gene. CDR3 coding DNA: TGTGCCAGCTCGCCACCGGGACTAGCGGGGGGAAACACAGATACGCAGTATTTT. Translated: CASSPPGLAGGNTDTQYF.

This clone was seen a single time. The chain links TRBV5-1 to TRBJ1-1; no reliable D call. Germline CDR1 and CDR2: SGHRS and YFSETQ. CDR3 length: 13 residues. Trimming took off 4 bases at V and 0 bases at J, with 7 bases between the two ends. The DNA for the CDR3 is TGCGCCAGCAGCATGGAATTGAACACTGAAGCTTTCTTT. Residues: CASSMELNTEAFF.

The V gene is TRBV5-1, the J gene TRBJ1-2, with D tentatively TRBD1 (6 bases). From germline, CDR1 is SGHRS and CDR2 YFSETQ. The V gene lost 0 bases and the J gene lost 11 bases, with 14 bases spanning the gap. The CDR3 sequence is 13 residues long. CDR3 amino acids: CASSLGAGVPYTF. As DNA, the CDR3 is TGCGCCAGCAGCTTGGGGGCAGGGGTCCCATACACCTTC.

This clone was observed a few times. The V call is TRBV19, the J call TRBJ1-1, with D hard to call. Between the trimmed V and J ends, which lost 3 bases and 0 bases, there was a span of 17 bases. The germline V gene has CDR1 LNHDA and CDR2 SQIVND (reference sequence). The CDR3 extends over 17 amino acids. The CDR3 sequence: CASSMKGIGFMNTEAFF. DNA of the CDR3: TGTGCCAGTAGTATGAAGGGTATAGGGTTTATGAACACTGAAGCTTTCTTT.

The chain couples TRBV4-2 to TRBJ2-7; 8 nucleotides agree with TRBD2. CDR1 and CDR2 (germline): LGHNA, YNFKEQ. The CDR3 loop spans 16 amino acids. Trimming at V came to 1 base and at J to 1 base, leaving 6 bases not matched to a gene. CDR3 loop: CASSQAWASGSYEQYF. The CDR3 region has the DNA TGTGCCAGCAGCCAAGCGTGGGCTAGCGGGTCCTACGAGCAGTACTTC.

This chain uses TRBV28 with TRBJ1-2; 9 bases align to TRBD1. CDR3 size: 15 residues. V gave up 2 bases and J gave up 7 bases; unmatched junction bases: 8. Germline V gene data show CDR1 as MDHEN and CDR2 as SYDVKM. The CDR3, as DNA: TGTGCCAGCAGTTTAGAGGGACAGGGATTCGGTGGCTACACCTTC. This sequence encodes CASSLEGQGFGGYTF.

This chain links TRBV7-6 with TRBJ2-7; a possible D gene is TRBD2 (7 bases). V was trimmed by 8 bases and J by 2 bases, leaving 25 bases between them. CDR1 is SGHVS and CDR2 is FNYEAQ in the germline V gene. The CDR3 runs to 17 residues. The CDR3: CASARGGSGSLPYEQYF. Written as DNA, the CDR3 is TGTGCCAGCGCAAGGGGGGGGTCAGGATCCCTACCCTACGAGCAGTACTTC.

In this sample, this clone turned up once. The chain joins TRBV3-1 (or the pseudogene TRBV3-2) to TRBJ2-4; D is possibly TRBD2 (5 bases). Germline CDR1 is LGHDT and CDR2 is YNNKEL (reference sequence). Trimming stripped 0 bases from V and 2 bases from J, with 23 bases between. The CDR3 extends over 20 amino acids. The CDR3 spells CASSQEAWPGSTDPKNIQYF. In nucleotides, the CDR3 is TGTGCCAGCAGCCAAGAAGCTTGGCCGGGATCCACAGACCCCAAAAACATTCAGTACTTC.

The chain links TRBV5-5 to TRBJ1-6, with D hard to call. Germline V gene lookup returns CDR1 SGHKS and CDR2 YYEKEE (reference sequence). Trimming shortened V by 3 bases and J by 9 bases, and 16 bases separated the two germline ends. The CDR3 runs to 15 residues. Here the CDR3 reads CASSSLGGQASPLHF. CDR3 sequence (DNA): TGTGCCAGCAGCTCATTAGGCGGGCAGGCTTCACCCCTCCACTTT.

Written as DNA, the CDR3 is TGTGCCAGCAGAGCCCCAGGGGGCGAGCAGTACTTC. Translated: CASRAPGGEQYF. This chain connects TRBV2 to TRBJ2-7, with 7 bases lining up with TRBD1. J gave up 6 bases and V 6 bases, and 5 bases lay outside the gene matches. The CDR3 runs 12 residues. Germline assignment: CDR1 SNHLY and CDR2 FYNNEI.